This T cell receptor beta chain originates from a study of cytomegalovirus exposure and HLA in healthy donors. General study findings and limits: Analyzed later, association rates of TCRs varied across HLA loci, with DRB1 most and HLA-C fewest.

PCR amplification relied on 60 Vbeta primers (plus 13 Jbeta primers). TCRdb keeps only in-frame clones here, not all; method: immunoSEQ multiplex PCR. This table holds about 150,000 clones, 75% to 80% found once. CDR3 length equals 14 residues. The germline V and J ends were trimmed by 6 bases and 3 bases, with 12 bases remaining between them. The germline V gene encodes CDR1 MNHNY and CDR2 SVGAGI (reference sequence). Worth noting for this clone: Its target is unknown.

Material: PBMCs. The chain combines TRBV6-6 with TRBJ2-1; D is possibly TRBD1 (5 bases). This clonotype originated in a man aged 30-40 years in good health and CMV-seronegative. The CDR3 reads CASSLAGIYNEQFF. CDR3 bases: TGTGCCAGCAGCCTGGCAGGGATCTACAATGAGCAGTTCTTC.